This record concerns one T cell receptor beta chain sequence. Profiling relied on immunoSEQ multiplex PCR, and the TCRdb table lists in-frame clones only, not all of them. The data hold approximately 79,000 clones, with around 89% observed a single time. The record originates from a study of blood T cell repertoires in COVID-19. The ends lost 4 bases at V and 6 bases at J; junction bases unmatched: 8. Germline V gene lookup returns CDR1 SGHRS and CDR2 YFSETQ. CDR3 length: 15 amino acids. The material sequenced was peripheral blood. The chain uses TRBV5-1 and TRBJ2-1; 9 bases line up with TRBD2. The source is a man between 60 and 75 years old with acute or convalescent COVID-19. CDR3: CASSIQGLALNEQFF. In nucleotides, the CDR3 is TGCGCCAGCAGCATCCAGGGACTAGCCCTCAATGAGCAGTTCTTC.